Included here is one T cell receptor (beta chain) sequence, with context. The CDR3 runs 14 residues. V lost 3 bases, J lost 6 bases, and 4 bases stayed unmatched. These data originate in a study of T-cell memory formation after mild COVID-19. TCRdb called the 5' RACE reads again in MiXCR, with one record for every CDR3 protein. The sample carries 250,000 to 350,000 distinct CDR3 sequences, just under 20% recorded once. The V gene is TRBV12-3 or TRBV12-4, the J gene TRBJ1-5, with TRBD1 identical over 8 bases. Sequenced: PBMCs or a T cell subset sorted from them (not recorded which). The TCR was taken from a man in his late teens or twenties who had mild COVID-19 (a few samples of this study predate the infection). Cell type and time point are not known. The CDR3 coding sequence is TGTGCCAGCAGTTTTTGGACAGGGAGTCAGCCCCAGCATTTT. Protein sequence: CASSFWTGSQPQHF.